This T cell receptor beta chain originates from a study of T cell responses to AZD1222 COVID-19 vaccine. Germline V gene lookup returns CDR1 SGHDT and CDR2 YYEEEE. Trimming shortened V by 2 bases and J by 11 bases, and 11 bases separated the two germline ends. CDR3 length: 13 residues. Clones were read by immunoSEQ multiplex PCR, and TCRdb kept only the in-frame ones, dropping some. The table includes roughly 140,000 clones, approximately 90% detected once. The TCR was taken from an adult who had recovered from COVID-19. The chain employs TRBV5-6 and TRBJ1-6, with a possible D match to TRBD1 (6 bases). The specimen comprised peripheral blood, sampled after recovery from COVID-19. The CDR3 coding sequence is TGTGCCAGCAGCTTACAGGGCATCCCACCCCTCCACTTT. Translation gives CASSLQGIPPLHF.